This is a list of T cell receptor beta chains from one sample in a study of blood T cell repertoires in COVID-19. The table came from immunoSEQ multiplex PCR; TCRdb's copy has only in-frame clones and leaves some out. Among roughly 230,000 clones, around 85% were seen once, and the ten largest hold 5.1%. Input material: peripheral blood. These receptors came from a man aged 50 to 60 with COVID-19, enrolled during active disease. CDR3s include the opening cysteine and the closing phenylalanine or tryptophan. D genes are given only for firm matches. The size entry is marked missing in some rows and otherwise reads once, few, many or a size class.

J,D,size,V,CDR3,DNA
TRBJ1-3,-,-,TRBV28,CASSLDQPRVAGNTIYF,TGTGCCAGCAGTTTAGACCAGCCCAGGGTTGCTGGAAACACCATATATTTT
TRBJ2-3,-,-,TRBV5-6,CASSQTDTQYF,TGTGCCAGCAGCCAGACAGATACGCAGTATTTT
TRBJ1-6,-,-,TRBV5-5,CASSLDELRSYNSPLHF,TGTGCCAGCAGCTTGGATGAACTACGCTCCTATAATTCACCCCTCCACTTT
TRBJ1-1,-,once,TRBV2,CASSPNGRNTEAFF,TGTGCCAGCAGCCCAAACGGTAGAAACACTGAAGCTTTCTTT
TRBJ1-2,-,-,TRBV19,CASSARGPDHGYTF,TGTGCCAGTAGTGCCCGAGGCCCAGACCATGGCTACACCTTC
TRBJ1-1,-,-,TRBV11-2,CASSLRYDWNTEAFF,TGTGCCAGCAGCTTACGGTACGATTGGAACACTGAAGCTTTCTTT
TRBJ2-7,-,-,TRBV3-1/TRBV3-2,CASSRRGAYEQYF,TGTGCCAGCAGCCGGAGGGGTGCCTACGAGCAGTACTTC
TRBJ2-1,TRBD1,-,TRBV27,CASAPPGQTISDEQFF,TGTGCCAGCGCTCCGCCGGGACAGACGATCTCAGATGAGCAGTTCTTC
TRBJ2-3,-,-,TRBV7-2,CASSFRGAGDTQYF,TGTGCCAGCAGCTTCCGGGGGGCCGGGGATACGCAGTATTTT
TRBJ1-6,-,-,TRBV27,CASSLVWESGNSPLHF,TGTGCCAGCAGTTTAGTGTGGGAGTCTGGTAATTCACCCCTCCACTTT
TRBJ1-1,TRBD1,once,TRBV10-2,CASSEGQAIGEAFF,TGCGCCAGCAGTGAGGGACAGGCGATCGGGGAAGCTTTCTTT
TRBJ2-1,-,-,TRBV19,CASSMAGAVNNEQFF,TGTGCCAGTAGTATGGCAGGGGCCGTGAACAATGAGCAGTTCTTC
TRBJ2-3,-,-,TRBV7-3,CASSPGLQTDTQYF,TGTGCCAGCAGCCCCGGACTCCAAACAGATACGCAGTATTTT
TRBJ1-1,-,-,TRBV19,CASSTRARNTEAFF,TGTGCCAGTTCAACCAGGGCGAGGAACACTGAAGCTTTCTTT
TRBJ2-7,TRBD1,-,TRBV27,CASSRQGAAYEQYF,TGTGCCAGCAGCCGACAGGGGGCAGCCTACGAGCAGTACTTC
TRBJ2-7,-,-,TRBV28,CASSRWAATEQYF,TGTGCCAGCAGCCGATGGGCTGCGACCGAGCAGTACTTC
TRBJ2-3,-,-,TRBV11-3,CASSPQLGGDTQYF,TGTGCCAGCAGCCCCCAGCTTGGGGGCGATACGCAGTATTTT
TRBJ2-2,TRBD2,-,TRBV3-1/TRBV3-2,CASSPGLAGNTGELFF,TGTGCCAGCAGCCCGGGACTAGCGGGGAACACCGGGGAGCTGTTTTTT
TRBJ2-7,TRBD1,-,TRBV4-1,CASSQDRGDGEQYF,TGCGCCAGCAGCCAGGACAGGGGGGACGGGGAGCAGTACTTC
TRBJ2-2,-,-,TRBV9,CASSAARGWNTGELFF,TGTGCCAGCAGCGCCGCTCGGGGGTGGAACACCGGGGAGCTGTTTTTT
TRBJ2-7,-,-,TRBV9,CASSVGGRRSDSEQYF,TGTGCCAGCAGCGTAGGGGGTAGGAGGAGCGATAGCGAGCAGTACTTC
TRBJ2-2,-,-,TRBV7-9,CASSGGTEPNTGELFF,TGTGCCAGCAGCGGAGGGACAGAGCCGAACACCGGGGAGCTGTTTTTT
TRBJ1-5,-,-,TRBV28,CASSIDGLIQPQHF,TGTGCCAGCAGTATAGATGGGCTGATTCAGCCCCAGCATTTT
TRBJ2-7,TRBD1,once,TRBV5-1,CASSLAVRQGSYEQYF,TGCGCCAGCAGCTTGGCCGTGAGACAGGGTTCCTACGAGCAGTACTTC
TRBJ1-2,-,few,TRBV20-1,CSASPGGGRGGSYGYTF,TGCAGTGCTAGTCCTGGGGGGGGGCGCGGAGGATCTTATGGCTACACCTTC
TRBJ1-3,-,-,TRBV19,CASSLAGGGNTIYF,TGTGCCAGTAGCCTCGCGGGAGGTGGAAACACCATATATTTT
TRBJ2-7,-,-,TRBV11-2,CASSLVLGGEQYF,TGTGCCAGCAGCTTAGTTTTGGGAGGCGAGCAGTACTTC
TRBJ2-2,TRBD2,-,TRBV7-3,CASSTGTRNTGELFF,TGTGCCAGCAGTACCGGGACTAGGAACACCGGGGAGCTGTTTTTT
TRBJ2-5,-,-,TRBV24-1,CATSAVGRETQYF,TGTGCCACCAGTGCCGTGGGGCGGGAGACCCAGTACTTC
TRBJ2-1,TRBD1,-,TRBV5-8,CASGDRLSYNEQFF,TGTGCCAGCGGGGACAGGCTGTCCTACAATGAGCAGTTCTTC
TRBJ2-5,TRBD2,-,TRBV7-2,CASSLARGVETQYF,TGTGCCAGCAGCTTAGCCCGGGGGGTGGAGACCCAGTACTTC
TRBJ2-3,TRBD2,-,TRBV7-3,CASSLTASGGGNTDTQYF,TGTGCCAGCAGCTTAACCGCTAGCGGGGGGGGAAACACAGATACGCAGTATTTT
TRBJ1-3,-,-,TRBV6-5,CASRTGLDTIYF,TGTGCCAGCAGAACAGGGCTTGACACCATATATTTT